The TCR beta chain under discussion was sequenced for a study of human T cells and chemical hapten exposure (dated by TCRdb to about 2021). For the wider study: For sensitization, 2% DPC in acetone was applied to a 2 cm by 2 cm area of upper inner arm skin. Blood samples were taken from patients before sensitization (week 0) and at 2, 6 and about 24 weeks after DPC sensitization. In alopecia patients, the study followed how the peripheral blood TCR repertoire changed in vivo over primary and secondary sensitization to diphenylcyclopropenone (DPC), a hapten. The patient cohort, mostly female, included alopecia areata with under or over 50% scalp involvement, alopecia totalis and alopecia universalis. Weekly therapeutic DPC doses were additionally applied to the scalp of patients throughout the roughly 26-week study period. Libraries were pooled for sequencing, and variation in per-sample TCR yields was attributed mainly to small differences in library volumes within the pool. Patch tests used Finn chambers with 0.01% DPC on the upper back, scored after 6 days by International Contact Dermatitis Research Group standards. Blood for TCR sequencing was provided by twenty-nine alopecia patients at one to four time points (pre-sensitization, 2, 6 and 24 weeks). Study-wide findings and limitations: Compared with pre-sensitization or healthy control sets, expanded TCRs formed significantly more large CDR3 similarity clusters, which is consistent with antigen-driven responses. After repeated subsampling, changes were observed in the strength of the expansion versus patch-test correlation and in the threshold at which the correlation became significant. A positive correlation was found between the number of PT1 expanded TCRs and patch test score, with significance reached at thresholds 8, 16 and 32 but not 4. Because all patients had alopecia, a presumed autoimmune disease, the immune response of the patients might differ from that of healthy individuals. No change with DPC sensitization was found in the number of TCRs above 1 in 1000 frequency, and no evidence of global repertoire structure alterations was found.

Read against the paper, the sample's time point label means: patch test 1, 2 weeks after DPC sensitization. In light of the paper, this sample's treatment or condition label describes: therapeutic diphenylcyclopropenone sensitization with weekly scalp DPC. Blood at each patch-test visit was drawn before the patch test was applied. To be eligible, patients had to be aged 18 to 70, diagnosed with alopecia and judged suitable for DPC therapy, while pregnant patients were excluded. Total RNA was extracted from unfractionated whole blood that had been collected in Tempus Blood RNA tubes. This clonotype came up a few times. Its target antigen remains unknown. Base-call qualities are not available, and no considerably larger clone is one nucleotide away. The library was produced with RACE. For sequencing, a NextSeq 500 was employed. During library preparation, unique molecular identifiers were attached to individual cDNA molecules so that TCRs could be counted in a quantitative, reproducible way. For every blood RNA sample, sequencing covered both the TCR alpha and TCR beta chains. As for the authors' bioinformatics: Samples had a median of 95,638 TCRs, with a range from roughly 23,224 to 700,000. V, J and CDR3 annotation of the TCR reads was performed with the Decombinator software suite. For PS versus PT1 abundance plots, all samples were subsampled to the same number of TCRs (28,000). Expanded TCRs were defined as absent before sensitization and observed at least eight times at the 2-week time point. TCRdb passed the public sequencing reads through fastp at Q25 and MiXCR, retaining productive beta sequences. Rows with a matching CDR3 protein are joined into one entry that keeps the most common DNA and genes. The V and J calls were not made by the authors but by TCRdb's processing. For this sample the table gives more than 150,000 distinct CDR3 sequences, of which roughly 15% were detected only once. The ten biggest clones cover about 1.7% of the sample.

CDR1 and CDR2, looked up from the germline V gene, are KGHSH and LQKENI. Trimming removed 0 bases from V and 2 bases from J; the gene matches leave 7 bases unexplained. Spanning cysteine to phenylalanine, the CDR3 consists of 17 amino acids. The read is trimmed to its CDR3 DNA, 51 bases read in frame from base 1. The receptor's source is a woman in her 30s with alopecia areata. Some clones in this sample may be carry-over from other donors' samples. The sequences come from whole blood, collected in connection with sensitization to the hapten diphenylcyclopropenone (DPC). The chain is made from TRBV18 and TRBJ1-5, and TRBD1 aligns with 7 junction nucleotides. The DNA sequence is given as TGTGCCAGCTCACCACCGGGGGACAGTGGAGGCAATCAGCCCCAGCATTTT. It translates as CASSPPGDSGGNQPQHF.